The clone carrying this T cell receptor beta chain was seen once. Antigen unknown. The source of the sample is a study of shared clonotypes between healthy human individuals. Broader study findings: Among donors, sharing of clonotypes was expected to be affected by sequencing depth. Generally, naive subsets (rather than memory subsets) showed larger estimated richness.

The table came from immunoSEQ multiplex PCR; TCRdb's copy has only in-frame clones and leaves some out. Found here are around 200,000 clones, 90% to 95% of them singletons; the top ten hold around 0.067%. Material for sequencing was naive CD4+ T cells sorted from blood. Subset defined: CD45RA+ positively selected. This TCR came from a woman under 40 in good health.

CDR3 sequence (DNA): TGTGCCAGCATCAAATCCCCCGGGACAGGGGTTTCGGAGACCCAGTACTTC. Encoded protein: CASIKSPGTGVSETQYF. This chain connects TRBV5-5 to TRBJ2-5, with 10 bases that match TRBD1. J gave up 5 bases and V 6 bases, and 16 bases lay outside the gene matches. CDR1 SGHKS and CDR2 YYEKEE come from the germline V gene (reference sequence). The length of the CDR3 is 17 residues.